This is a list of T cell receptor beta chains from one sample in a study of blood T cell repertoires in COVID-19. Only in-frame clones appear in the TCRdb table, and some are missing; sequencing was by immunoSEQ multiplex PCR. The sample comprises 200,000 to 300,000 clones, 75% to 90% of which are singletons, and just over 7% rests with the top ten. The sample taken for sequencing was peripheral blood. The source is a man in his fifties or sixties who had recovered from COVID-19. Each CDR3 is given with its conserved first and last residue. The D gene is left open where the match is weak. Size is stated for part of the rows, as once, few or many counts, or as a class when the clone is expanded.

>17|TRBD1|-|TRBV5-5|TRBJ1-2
TGTGCCAGCACCCTGGGAGGTTCAGGGGGCTACCGAGGCGGCTACACCTTC
CASTLGGSGGYRGGYTF
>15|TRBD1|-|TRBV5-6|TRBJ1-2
TGTGCCAGCAGCTTGGCCGGGGGACAGAGCTATGGCTACACCTTC
CASSLAGGQSYGYTF
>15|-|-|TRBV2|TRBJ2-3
TGTGCCAGCAGTTACAGCAGCCTATCCACAGATACGCAGTATTTT
CASSYSSLSTDTQYF
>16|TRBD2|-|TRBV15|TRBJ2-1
TGTGCCACCAGCAGAGTAAGCGGGGGGGAATACAATGAGCAGTTCTTC
CATSRVSGGEYNEQFF
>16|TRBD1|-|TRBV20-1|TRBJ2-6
TGCAGTGTTAGTGGGGACAGGGGAGCGGGGGCCAACGTCCTGACTTTC
CSVSGDRGAGANVLTF
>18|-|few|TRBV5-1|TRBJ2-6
TGCGCCAGCAGCCCCCGACAGGCGTCCCCCTGGTCGGCCAACGTCCTGACTTTC
CASSPRQASPWSANVLTF
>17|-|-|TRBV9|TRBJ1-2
TGTGCCAGCAGCGTACATCACAGGGAAGAGGGAAACTATGGCTACACCTTC
CASSVHHREEGNYGYTF
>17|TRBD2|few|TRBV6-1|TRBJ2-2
TGTGCCAGCAGTGAAGTCTGGCTAGCGGTACGAACCGGGGAGCTGTTTTTT
CASSEVWLAVRTGELFF
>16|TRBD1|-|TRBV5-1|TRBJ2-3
TGCGCCAGCAGCTTGTCGACAGGGAAAAGGGCAGATACGCAGTATTTT
CASSLSTGKRADTQYF
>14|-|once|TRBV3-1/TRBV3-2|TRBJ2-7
TGTGCCAGCAGGAATGGAGGGGGCGCCTACGAGCAGTACTTC
CASRNGGGAYEQYF
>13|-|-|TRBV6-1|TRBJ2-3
TGTGCCAGCAGTGAGGGCAGTTCCTATACGCAGTATTTT
CASSEGSSYTQYF
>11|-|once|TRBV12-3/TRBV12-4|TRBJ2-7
TGTGCCAGCAGTTTCGGTGACGAGCAGTACTTC
CASSFGDEQYF
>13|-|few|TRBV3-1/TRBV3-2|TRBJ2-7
TGTGCCAGCAGCCCGAGTTTCTCCTACGAGCAGTACTTC
CASSPSFSYEQYF
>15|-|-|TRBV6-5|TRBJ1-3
TGTGCCAGCATGCCCGGACGGGGCTCTGGAAACACCATATATTTT
CASMPGRGSGNTIYF
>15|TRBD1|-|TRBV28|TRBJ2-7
TGTGCCAGCAGTCTAAGGACAGGGGCGAGGGCCGAGCAGTACTTC
CASSLRTGARAEQYF
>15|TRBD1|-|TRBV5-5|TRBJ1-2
TGTGCCAGCAGCTGGGGACAGGGGCTAAACTATGGCTACACCTTC
CASSWGQGLNYGYTF
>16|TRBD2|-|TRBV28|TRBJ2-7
TGTGCCAGCAGTCCCATAGTACGGGGGGGTACCTACGAGCAGTACTTC
CASSPIVRGGTYEQYF
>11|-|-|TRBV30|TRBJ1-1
TGTGCCTTTATTTACGGCACTGAAGCTTTCTTT
CAFIYGTEAFF
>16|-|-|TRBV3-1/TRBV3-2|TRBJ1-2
TGTGCCAGCAGCCAAGGAGAGGAACGATGGCTTTATGGCTACACCTTC
CASSQGEERWLYGYTF
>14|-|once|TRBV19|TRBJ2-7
TGTGCCAGTACAGCGGCAGTGGGAACCTACGAGCAGTACTTC
CASTAAVGTYEQYF
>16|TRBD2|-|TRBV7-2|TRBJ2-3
TGTGCCAGCAGCTTTCCTCTGGCGGGGGGTATAGATACGCAGTATTTT
CASSFPLAGGIDTQYF
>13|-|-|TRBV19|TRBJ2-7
TGTGCCACCGGGGGACAGCTAGCCTACGAGCAGTACTTC
CATGGQLAYEQYF
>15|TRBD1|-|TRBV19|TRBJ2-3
TGTGCCAGTAGTATTAGGACAGGGGGGACAGATACGCAGTATTTT
CASSIRTGGTDTQYF
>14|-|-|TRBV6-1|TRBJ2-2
TGTGCCAGCAGTGAAGCGCAGTTAACCGGGGAGCTGTTTTTT
CASSEAQLTGELFF
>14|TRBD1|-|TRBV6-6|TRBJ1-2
TGTGCCAGCAGTGGACAGGGTTCTAACTATGGCTACACCTTC
CASSGQGSNYGYTF
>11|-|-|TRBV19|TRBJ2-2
TGTGCCTCCTCGCGAGGGGGGGAGCTGTTTTTT
CASSRGGELFF
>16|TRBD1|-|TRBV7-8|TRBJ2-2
TGTGCCAGCAGCTTCACAGGGGTGGGGAACACCGGGGAGCTGTTTTTT
CASSFTGVGNTGELFF
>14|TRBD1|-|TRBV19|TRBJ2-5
TGTGCCAGTAAAAGCAGGGGGTTAGAAGAGACCCAGTACTTC
CASKSRGLEETQYF
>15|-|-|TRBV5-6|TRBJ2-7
TGTGCCAGCAGCTCGTACAGGGAGTTGATCTACGAGCAGTACTTC
CASSSYRELIYEQYF
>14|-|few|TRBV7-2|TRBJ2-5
TGTGCCAGCAGCTTTAAGAGGGGGGGAGAGACCCAGTACTTC
CASSFKRGGETQYF
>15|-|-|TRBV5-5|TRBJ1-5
TGTGCCAGCAGCTTGGAAGGACAGCCCAATCAGCCCCAGCATTTT
CASSLEGQPNQPQHF
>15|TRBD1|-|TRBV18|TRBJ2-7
TGTGCCAGCTCACCACCGGGGACAGGGTACTACGAGCAGTACTTC
CASSPPGTGYYEQYF
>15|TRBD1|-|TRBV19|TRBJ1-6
TGTGCCAGTACGTTAACCGGGACAGGGGGTTCACCCCTCCACTTT
CASTLTGTGGSPLHF
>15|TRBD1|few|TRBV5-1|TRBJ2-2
TGCGCCAGCAGCTTAAATACAGGGGAGTCCGGGGAGCTGTTTTTT
CASSLNTGESGELFF
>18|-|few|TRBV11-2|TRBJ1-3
TGTGCCAGCAGCTTAGTGTATCCCAAAACACGTTCTGGAAACACCATATATTTT
CASSLVYPKTRSGNTIYF
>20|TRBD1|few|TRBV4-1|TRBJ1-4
TGCGCCAGCAGGAAACGATCCGGACAGGGTGTGGGCCGGACTAATGAAAAACTGTTTTTT
CASRKRSGQGVGRTNEKLFF
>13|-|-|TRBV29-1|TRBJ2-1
TGCAGCGTTGAATGGGACCGGACAGATGAGCAGTTCTTC
CSVEWDRTDEQFF
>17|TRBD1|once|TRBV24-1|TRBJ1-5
TGTGCCACCAGTGATGCTTCGACAGGGGATAGCAATCAGCCCCAGCATTTT
CATSDASTGDSNQPQHF
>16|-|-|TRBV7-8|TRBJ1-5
TGTGCCAGCAGCTTAGCGTTAGGCAGACTTAATCAGCCCCAGCATTTT
CASSLALGRLNQPQHF
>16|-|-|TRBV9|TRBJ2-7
TGTGCCAGCAGCGTAGGTCTTGGGACGCCTGGGGGGGAGCAGTACTTC
CASSVGLGTPGGEQYF
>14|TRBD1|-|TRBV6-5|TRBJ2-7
TGTGCCAGCAGCCGCTCCGGGACAGGGGCTTCGAAGTACTTC
CASSRSGTGASKYF
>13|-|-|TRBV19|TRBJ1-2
TGTGCCAGTAGTATTAATCGGGGGTATGGCTACACCTTC
CASSINRGYGYTF
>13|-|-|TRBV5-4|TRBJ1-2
TGTGCCAGCAGCCCGGCGGGGGACTATGGCTACACCTTC
CASSPAGDYGYTF
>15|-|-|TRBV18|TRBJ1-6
TGTGCCAGCTCACCAAGCGGCGGAGCCGCCTCACCCCTCCACTTT
CASSPSGGAASPLHF
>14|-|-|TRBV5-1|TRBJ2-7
TGCGCCAGCAGCTTTCAGGGGCCGTTTGTCGAGCAGTACTTC
CASSFQGPFVEQYF
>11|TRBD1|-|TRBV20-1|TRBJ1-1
TGCAGTGCACTCAGGGGGCGCTGGGCTTTCTTT
CSALRGRWAFF
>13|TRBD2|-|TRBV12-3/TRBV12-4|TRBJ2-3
TGTGCCAGCAGTTTAGCGCGGGGGGATACGCAGTATTTT
CASSLARGDTQYF
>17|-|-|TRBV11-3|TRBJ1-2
TGTGCCAGCAGCCGGAACCGGGACAACCAGGGCTCTTATGGCTACACCTTC
CASSRNRDNQGSYGYTF
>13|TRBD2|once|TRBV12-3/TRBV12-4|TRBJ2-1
TGTGCCAGCAGTAGCGGGGGGTACTGGGAGCAGTTCTTC
CASSSGGYWEQFF
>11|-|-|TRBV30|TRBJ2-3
TGTGCCCTGGGGCTACGAGATACGCAGTATTTT
CALGLRDTQYF
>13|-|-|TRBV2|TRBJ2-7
TGTGCCAGCAGATCCGACAGAGAATACGAGCAGTACTTC
CASRSDREYEQYF
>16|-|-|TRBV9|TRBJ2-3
TGTGCCAGCAGCGTAAAAGCGCCCCGGGAGACAGATACGCAGTATTTT
CASSVKAPRETDTQYF
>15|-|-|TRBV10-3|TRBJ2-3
TGTGCCATCAGTGCCGGGAACCGGGTCCGAGATACGCAGTATTTT
CAISAGNRVRDTQYF
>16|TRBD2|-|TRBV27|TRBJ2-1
TGTGCCAGCAGGCTCACAGGGACTAGCGGGGGTTATGAGCAGTTCTTC
CASRLTGTSGGYEQFF